The TCR beta chain under discussion was sequenced for a study of T cell responses to AZD1222 COVID-19 vaccine. Whole-study findings and limits: CD4 TCRs linked to vaccination spanned spike, dominating at 160-218 and 743-854. Females made up more of the donors, who were largely white British, and clonal diversity may have come out too low. An increase in Spike-specific TCR breadth and depth was observed after two AZD1222 doses. Repertoire sampling happened only post peak T cell response.

Points on this clone: Its target is not known.

The CDR3 extends over 15 amino acids. After removal of 2 bases from V and 6 bases from J, the junction contained 3 bases not matched to a gene. Germline assignment: CDR1 WSHSY and CDR2 SAAADI. Sequencing used immunoSEQ multiplex PCR; TCRdb keeps in-frame clones, though not all of them. The table records under 150,000 clones, about 91% of them present only once. The sample here was peripheral blood, taken 28 days after the second AZD1222 dose. This clonotype was sampled from an adult who received the AZD1222 COVID-19 vaccine. The rearrangement uses TRBV10-2 and TRBJ1-4; TRBD1 agrees at 10 bases. In DNA, the CDR3 is TGCGCCAGCAGTGAGAGGGGGACAGGGGATGAAAAACTGTTTTTT. It yields the protein CASSERGTGDEKLFF.